The T cell receptor beta chain under discussion was sequenced for a study of early T cells in non-severe SARS-CoV-2 infection. Unique molecular identifiers were affixed to single, distinct cDNA molecules. Each CDR3 protein is one row after TCRdb ran MiXCR on the 5' RACE reads. The sample holds approximately 60,000 distinct CDR3 sequences, roughly 9% seen once. The CDR3 has 14 residues. V was shortened by 1 base and J by 0 bases, with 6 bases between the two germline ends. The germline CDR1 and CDR2 sequences are SEHNR and FQNEAQ (reference sequence). The sample holds a few counts of this clonotype. J is TRBJ1-1 and V is TRBV7-9; possible D gene TRBD1, 6 bases. This clonotype originated in an adult who was a healthcare worker with PCR-confirmed SARS-CoV-2 infection or an uninfected control (not recorded which). The material was whole blood, obtained at baseline. DNA for the CDR3: TGTGCCAGCAGCTTAGGACAGGTGAACACTGAAGCTTTCTTT. Amino acids: CASSLGQVNTEAFF.